Shown below are 3 T cell receptor beta chains from a single sample sequenced in a study of spatial heterogeneity in lung cancer. Time point given: sample taken at primary tumor resection. TCRs were sequenced from unsorted whole RNA of tumor, nontumor lung or PBMC. TCRdb re-analysed the 5' RACE reads in MiXCR, keeping a single row per CDR3 protein. This sample has more than 9,000 distinct CDR3 sequences, with about 8.6% found just once. This sample comprised PBMCs, obtained at surgery. Source of these receptors: a male donor with early-stage non-small cell lung cancer.

This clonotype has ten or more counts. This chain uses TRBV13 with TRBJ2-7, with 7 bases identical to TRBD2. V lost 5 bases and J lost 7; bases outside the gene matches: 14. Per the germline V gene, CDR1 is PRHDT and CDR2 is FYEKMQ (reference sequence). The CDR3 length is 15 residues. Here the CDR3 DNA reads TGTGCCAGCAGCCCCGCTGAAGCGGGGCTTCGGGAGCAGTACTTC. Protein sequence: CASSPAEAGLREQYF.

This clonotype was seen ten or more times. This chain joins TRBV20-1 and TRBJ2-2, with TRBD2 matching 16 bases. The germline V gene has CDR1 DFQATT and CDR2 SNEGSKA (reference sequence). The CDR3 totals 16 residues. V trimming: 6 bases; J trimming: 3 bases; junction bases outside the gene matches: 4. The CDR3 loop is CSASGTSGGDTGELFF. CDR3 sequence (DNA): TGCAGTGCCAGTGGGACTAGCGGGGGGGACACCGGGGAGCTGTTTTTT.

V gene TRBV25-1 combines with J gene TRBJ2-7; D might be TRBD1 or TRBD2, each matching 5 bases. The CDR3 runs to 15 residues. The germline gives CDR1 MGHDK, CDR2 SYGVNS. The germline V and J ends were trimmed by 2 bases and 6 bases, with 17 bases remaining between them. CDR3 sequence reads: CASSEPGLVGAEQYF. CDR3 coding DNA: TGTGCCAGCAGTGAACCCGGTTTAGTCGGGGCCGAGCAGTACTTC.